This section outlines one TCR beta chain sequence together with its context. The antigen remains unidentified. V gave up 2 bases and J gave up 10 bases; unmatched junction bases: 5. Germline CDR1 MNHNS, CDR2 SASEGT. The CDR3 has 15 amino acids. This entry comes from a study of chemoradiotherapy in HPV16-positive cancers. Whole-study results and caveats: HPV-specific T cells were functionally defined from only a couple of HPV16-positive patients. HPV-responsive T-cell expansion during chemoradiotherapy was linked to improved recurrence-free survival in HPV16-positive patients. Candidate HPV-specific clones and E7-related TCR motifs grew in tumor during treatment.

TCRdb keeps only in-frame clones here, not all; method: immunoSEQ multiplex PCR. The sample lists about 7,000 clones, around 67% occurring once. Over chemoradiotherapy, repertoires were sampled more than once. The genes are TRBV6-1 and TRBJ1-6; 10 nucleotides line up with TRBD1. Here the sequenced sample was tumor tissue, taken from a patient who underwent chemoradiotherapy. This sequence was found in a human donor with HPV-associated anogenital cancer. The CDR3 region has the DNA TGTGCCAGCAGTGAAAGGGACAGGGGAGTATCACCCCTCCACTTT. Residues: CASSERDRGVSPLHF.